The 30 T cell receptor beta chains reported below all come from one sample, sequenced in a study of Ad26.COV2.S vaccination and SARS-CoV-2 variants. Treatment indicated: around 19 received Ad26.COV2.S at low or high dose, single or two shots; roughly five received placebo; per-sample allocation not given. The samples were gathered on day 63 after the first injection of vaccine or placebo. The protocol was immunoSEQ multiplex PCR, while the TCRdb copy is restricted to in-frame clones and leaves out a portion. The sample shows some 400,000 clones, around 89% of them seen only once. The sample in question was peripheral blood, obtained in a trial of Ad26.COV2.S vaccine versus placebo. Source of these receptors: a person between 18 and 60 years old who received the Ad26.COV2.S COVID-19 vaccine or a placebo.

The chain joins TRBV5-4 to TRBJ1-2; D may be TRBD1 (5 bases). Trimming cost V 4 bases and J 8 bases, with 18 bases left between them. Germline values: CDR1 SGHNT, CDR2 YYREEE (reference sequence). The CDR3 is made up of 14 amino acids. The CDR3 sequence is CASSPREGTRGYTF. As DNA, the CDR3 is TGTGCCAGCAGCCCCCGGGAGGGGACTAGGGGCTACACCTTC.

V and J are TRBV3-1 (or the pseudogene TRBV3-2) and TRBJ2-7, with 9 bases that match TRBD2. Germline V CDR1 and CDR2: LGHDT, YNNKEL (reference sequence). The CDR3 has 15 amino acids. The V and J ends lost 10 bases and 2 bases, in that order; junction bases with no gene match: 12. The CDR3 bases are TGTGCCAACGCTAACCCTAGCGGGGATACCTACGAGCAGTACTTC. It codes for CANANPSGDTYEQYF.

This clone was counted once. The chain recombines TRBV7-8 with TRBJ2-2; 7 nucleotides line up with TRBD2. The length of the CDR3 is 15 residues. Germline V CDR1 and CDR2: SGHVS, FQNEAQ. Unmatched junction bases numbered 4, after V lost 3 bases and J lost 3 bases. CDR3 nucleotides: TGTGCCAGCAGCTTCGGTAGCGGGTACACCGGGGAGCTGTTTTTT. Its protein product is CASSFGSGYTGELFF.

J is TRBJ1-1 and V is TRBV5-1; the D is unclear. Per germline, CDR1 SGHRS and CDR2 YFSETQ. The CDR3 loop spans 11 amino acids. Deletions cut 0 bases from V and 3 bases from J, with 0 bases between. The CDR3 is CASSLDTEAFF. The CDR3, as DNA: TGCGCCAGCAGCTTGGACACTGAAGCTTTCTTT.

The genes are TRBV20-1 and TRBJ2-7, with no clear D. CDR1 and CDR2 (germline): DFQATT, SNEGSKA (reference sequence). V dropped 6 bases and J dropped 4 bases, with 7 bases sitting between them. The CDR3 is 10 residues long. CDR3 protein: CSAAEYEQYF. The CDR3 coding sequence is TGCAGTGCAGCCGAATACGAGCAGTACTTC.

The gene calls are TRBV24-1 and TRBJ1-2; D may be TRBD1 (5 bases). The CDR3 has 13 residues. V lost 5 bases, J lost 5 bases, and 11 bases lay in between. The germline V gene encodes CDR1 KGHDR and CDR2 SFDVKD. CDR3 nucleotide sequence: TGTGCCACCAGTGGGGGACCCAATTATGGCTACACCTTC. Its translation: CATSGGPNYGYTF.

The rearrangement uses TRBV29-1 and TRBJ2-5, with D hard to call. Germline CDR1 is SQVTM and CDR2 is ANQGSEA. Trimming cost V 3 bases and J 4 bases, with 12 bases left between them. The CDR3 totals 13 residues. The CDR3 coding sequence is TGCAGCGTTGACCTAGTCCGCGGAGAGACCCAGTACTTC. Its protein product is CSVDLVRGETQYF.

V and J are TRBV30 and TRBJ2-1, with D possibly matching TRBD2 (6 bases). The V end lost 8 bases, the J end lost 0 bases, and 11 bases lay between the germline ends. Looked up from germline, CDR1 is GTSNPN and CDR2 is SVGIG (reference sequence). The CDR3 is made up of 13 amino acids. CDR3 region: CARSGVSYNEQFF. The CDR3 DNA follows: TGTGCCAGGTCGGGAGTCTCCTACAATGAGCAGTTCTTC.

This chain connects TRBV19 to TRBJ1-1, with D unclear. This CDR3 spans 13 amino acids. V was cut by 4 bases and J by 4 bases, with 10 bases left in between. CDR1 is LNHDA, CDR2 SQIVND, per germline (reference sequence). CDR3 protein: CASSTTYGTEAFF. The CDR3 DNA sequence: TGTGCCAGTAGTACCACGTATGGCACTGAAGCTTTCTTT. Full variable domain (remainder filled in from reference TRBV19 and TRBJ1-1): DGGITQSPKYLFRKEGQNVTLSCEQNLNHDAMYWYRQDPGQGLRLIYYSQIVNDFQKGDIAEGYSVSREKKESFPLTVTSAQKNPTAFYLCASSTTYGTEAFFGQGTRLTVV.

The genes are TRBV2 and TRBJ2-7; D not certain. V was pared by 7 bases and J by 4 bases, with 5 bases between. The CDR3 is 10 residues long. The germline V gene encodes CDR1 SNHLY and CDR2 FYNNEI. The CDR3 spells CASKEYEQYF. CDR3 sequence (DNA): TGTGCCAGCAAGGAATACGAGCAGTACTTC.

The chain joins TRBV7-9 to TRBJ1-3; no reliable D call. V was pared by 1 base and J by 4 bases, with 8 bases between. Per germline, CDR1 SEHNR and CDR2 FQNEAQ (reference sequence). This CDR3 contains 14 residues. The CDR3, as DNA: TGTGCCAGCAGCTTAGGGGGATACGGAAACACCATATATTTT. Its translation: CASSLGGYGNTIYF.

The CDR3 is CAWGRDINYNEQFF. The DNA of the CDR3 is TGTGCCTGGGGCCGGGACATTAACTACAATGAGCAGTTCTTC. V gene TRBV30 combines with J gene TRBJ2-1, with D possibly TRBD1 on 6 matching bases. Trimming stripped 5 bases from V and 3 bases from J, with 14 bases between. This CDR3 has 14 residues. The V gene's germline CDR1 is GTSNPN and CDR2 SVGIG (reference sequence). Using reference TRBV30 and TRBJ2-1 for the parts outside the CDR3, the full variable domain is SQTIHQWPATLVQPVGSPLSLECTVEGTSNPNLYWYRQAAGRGLQLLFYSVGIGQISSEVPQNLSASRPQDRQFILSSKKLLLSDSGFYLCAWGRDINYNEQFFGPGTRLTVL.

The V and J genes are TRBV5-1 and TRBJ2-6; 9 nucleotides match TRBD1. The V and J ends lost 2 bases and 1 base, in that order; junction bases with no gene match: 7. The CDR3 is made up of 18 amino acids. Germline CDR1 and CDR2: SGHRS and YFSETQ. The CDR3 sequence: CASSLQGAELSGANVLTF. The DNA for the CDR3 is TGCGCCAGCAGCTTACAGGGGGCAGAGTTGTCTGGGGCCAACGTCCTGACTTTC.

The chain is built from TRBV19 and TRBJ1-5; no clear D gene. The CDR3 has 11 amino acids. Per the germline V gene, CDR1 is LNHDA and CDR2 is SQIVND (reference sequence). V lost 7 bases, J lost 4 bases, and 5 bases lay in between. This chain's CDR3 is CASTPNQPQHF. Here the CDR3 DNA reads TGTGCCAGTACCCCAAATCAGCCCCAGCATTTT.

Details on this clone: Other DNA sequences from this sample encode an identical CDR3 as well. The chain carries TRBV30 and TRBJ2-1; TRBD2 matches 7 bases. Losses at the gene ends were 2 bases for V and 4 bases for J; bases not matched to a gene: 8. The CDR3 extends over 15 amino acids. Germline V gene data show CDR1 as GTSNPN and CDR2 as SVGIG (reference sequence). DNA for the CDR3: TGTGCCTGGAGTTGGGCTAGCGGCCTTTACAATGAGCAGTTCTTC. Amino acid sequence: CAWSWASGLYNEQFF. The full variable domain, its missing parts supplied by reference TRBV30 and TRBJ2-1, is SQTIHQWPATLVQPVGSPLSLECTVEGTSNPNLYWYRQAAGRGLQLLFYSVGIGQISSEVPQNLSASRPQDRQFILSSKKLLLSDSGFYLCAWSWASGLYNEQFFGPGTRLTVL.

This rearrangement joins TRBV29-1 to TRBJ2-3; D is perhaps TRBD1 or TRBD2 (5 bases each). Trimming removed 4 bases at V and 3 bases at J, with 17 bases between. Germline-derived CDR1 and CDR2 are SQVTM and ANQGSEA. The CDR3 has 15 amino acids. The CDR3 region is CSVGSGAGMTDTQYF. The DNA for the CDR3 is TGCAGCGTTGGTTCTGGGGCGGGTATGACAGATACGCAGTATTTT.

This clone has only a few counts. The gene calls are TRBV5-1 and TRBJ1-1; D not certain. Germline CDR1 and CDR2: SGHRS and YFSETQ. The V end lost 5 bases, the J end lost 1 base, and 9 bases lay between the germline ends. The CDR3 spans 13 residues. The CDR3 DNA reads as TGCGCCAGCAGACTCCGACAGAACACTGAAGCTTTCTTT. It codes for CASRLRQNTEAFF.

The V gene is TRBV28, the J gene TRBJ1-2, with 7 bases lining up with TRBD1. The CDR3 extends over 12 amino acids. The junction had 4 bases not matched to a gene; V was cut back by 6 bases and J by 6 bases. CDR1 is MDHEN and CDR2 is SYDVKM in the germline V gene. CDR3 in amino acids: CASSSGGNGYTF. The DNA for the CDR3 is TGTGCCAGCAGCTCAGGGGGGAATGGCTACACCTTC.

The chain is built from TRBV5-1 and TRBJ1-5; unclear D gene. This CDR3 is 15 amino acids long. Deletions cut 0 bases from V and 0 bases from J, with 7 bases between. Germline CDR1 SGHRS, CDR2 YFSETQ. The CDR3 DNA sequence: TGCGCCAGCAGCTTGGACGCAAATAGCAATCAGCCCCAGCATTTT. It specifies CASSLDANSNQPQHF.

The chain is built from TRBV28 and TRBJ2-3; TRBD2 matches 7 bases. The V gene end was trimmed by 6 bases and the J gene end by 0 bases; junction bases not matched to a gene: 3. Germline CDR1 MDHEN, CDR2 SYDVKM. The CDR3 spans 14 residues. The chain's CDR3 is CASSTSVSTDTQYF. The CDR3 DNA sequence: TGTGCCAGCAGCACTAGCGTAAGCACAGATACGCAGTATTTT.

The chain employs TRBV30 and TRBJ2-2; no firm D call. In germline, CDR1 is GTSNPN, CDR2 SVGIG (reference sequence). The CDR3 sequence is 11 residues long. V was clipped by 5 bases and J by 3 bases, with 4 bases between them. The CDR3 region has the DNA TGTGCCTGGGCCTACACCGGGGAGCTGTTTTTT. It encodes CAWAYTGELFF.

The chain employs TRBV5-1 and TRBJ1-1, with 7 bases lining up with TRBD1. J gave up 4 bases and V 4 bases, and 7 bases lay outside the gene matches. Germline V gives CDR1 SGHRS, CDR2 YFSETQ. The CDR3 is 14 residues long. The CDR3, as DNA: TGCGCCAGCAGCACCGACAGGGCGGGCACTGAAGCTTTCTTT. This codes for CASSTDRAGTEAFF.

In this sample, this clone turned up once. The CDR3 sequence: CASRTLGGTGYYGYTF. As DNA, the CDR3 is TGCGCCAGTAGAACTCTAGGCGGGACAGGTTACTATGGCTACACCTTC. The chain joins TRBV5-1 to TRBJ1-2, with 8 bases matching TRBD1. Germline CDR1 SGHRS, CDR2 YFSETQ. V shed 8 bases, J shed 3 bases, and the junction held 15 bases outside the gene matches. This CDR3 region has 16 residues.

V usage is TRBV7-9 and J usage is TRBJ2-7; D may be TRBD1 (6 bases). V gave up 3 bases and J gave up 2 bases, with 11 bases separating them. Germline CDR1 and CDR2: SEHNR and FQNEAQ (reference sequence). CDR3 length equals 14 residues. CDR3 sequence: CASSLVGDTYEQYF. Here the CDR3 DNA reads TGTGCCAGCAGCTTGGTCGGGGACACCTACGAGCAGTACTTC.

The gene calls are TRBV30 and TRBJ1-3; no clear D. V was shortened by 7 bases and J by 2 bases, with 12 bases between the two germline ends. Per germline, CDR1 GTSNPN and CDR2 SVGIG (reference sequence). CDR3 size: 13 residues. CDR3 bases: TGTGCCTTTGCCTCCGGGACTGGAAACACCATATATTTT. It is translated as CAFASGTGNTIYF.

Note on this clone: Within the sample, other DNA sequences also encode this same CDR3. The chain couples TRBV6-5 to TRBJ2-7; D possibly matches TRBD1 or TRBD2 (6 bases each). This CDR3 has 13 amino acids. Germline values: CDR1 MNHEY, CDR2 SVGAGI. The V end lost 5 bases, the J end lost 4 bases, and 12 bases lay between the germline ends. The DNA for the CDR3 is TGTGCCAGCAGTCCCGGGGGCGGGTACGAGCAGTACTTC. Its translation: CASSPGGGYEQYF.

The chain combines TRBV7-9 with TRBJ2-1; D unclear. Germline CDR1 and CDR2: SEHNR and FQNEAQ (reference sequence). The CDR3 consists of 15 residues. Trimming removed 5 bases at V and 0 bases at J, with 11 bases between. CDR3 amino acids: CASSPEASSYNEQFF. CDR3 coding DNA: TGTGCCAGCAGCCCCGAGGCGAGCTCCTACAATGAGCAGTTCTTC.

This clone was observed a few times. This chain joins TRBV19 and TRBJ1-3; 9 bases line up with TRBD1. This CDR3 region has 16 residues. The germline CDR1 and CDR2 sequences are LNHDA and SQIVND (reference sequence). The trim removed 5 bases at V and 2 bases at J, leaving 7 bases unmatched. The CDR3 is CASSGAGTGPGNTIYF. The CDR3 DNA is TGTGCCAGTAGTGGCGCCGGGACAGGGCCTGGAAACACCATATATTTT.

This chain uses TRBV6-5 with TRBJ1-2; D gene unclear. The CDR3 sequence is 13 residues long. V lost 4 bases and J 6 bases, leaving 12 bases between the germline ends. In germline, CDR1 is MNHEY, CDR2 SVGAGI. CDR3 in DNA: TGTGCCAGCAGTTGGGCGGGGTTAGATGGCTACACCTTC. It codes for CASSWAGLDGYTF.

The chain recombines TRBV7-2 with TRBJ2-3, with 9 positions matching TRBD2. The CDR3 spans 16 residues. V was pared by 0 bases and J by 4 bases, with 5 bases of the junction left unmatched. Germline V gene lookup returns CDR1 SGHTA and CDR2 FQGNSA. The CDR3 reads CASSLAASGIPDTQYF. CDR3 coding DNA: TGTGCCAGCAGCTTAGCCGCTAGCGGGATCCCAGATACGCAGTATTTT.